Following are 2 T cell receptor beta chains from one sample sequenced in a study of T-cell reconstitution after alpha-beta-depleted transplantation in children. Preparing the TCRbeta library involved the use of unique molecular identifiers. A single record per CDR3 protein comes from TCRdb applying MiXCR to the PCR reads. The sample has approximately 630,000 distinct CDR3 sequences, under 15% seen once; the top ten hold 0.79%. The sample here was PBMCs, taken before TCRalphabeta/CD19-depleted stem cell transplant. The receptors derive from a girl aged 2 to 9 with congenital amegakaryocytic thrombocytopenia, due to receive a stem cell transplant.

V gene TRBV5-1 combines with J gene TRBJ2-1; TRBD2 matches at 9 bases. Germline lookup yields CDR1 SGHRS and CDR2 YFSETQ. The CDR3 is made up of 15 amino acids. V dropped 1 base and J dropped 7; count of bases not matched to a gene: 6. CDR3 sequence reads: CASSLLGLAGNEQFF. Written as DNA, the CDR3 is TGCGCCAGCAGCTTGCTGGGACTAGCCGGGAATGAGCAGTTCTTC.

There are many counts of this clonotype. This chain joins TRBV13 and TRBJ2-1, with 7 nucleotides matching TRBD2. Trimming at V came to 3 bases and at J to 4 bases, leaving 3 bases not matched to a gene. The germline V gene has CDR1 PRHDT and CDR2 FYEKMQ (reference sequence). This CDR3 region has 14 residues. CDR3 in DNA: TGTGCCAGCAGCTTTACTAGCGAATACAATGAGCAGTTCTTC. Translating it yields CASSFTSEYNEQFF.